A selection of T cell receptor beta chains follows, all from one sample in a study of cytomegalovirus exposure and HLA in healthy donors. Sequencing used immunoSEQ multiplex PCR; TCRdb keeps in-frame clones, though not all of them. The profile shows 200,000 to 250,000 clones, around 78% of them singletons. The specimen sequenced was PBMCs. The receptors stem from a woman younger than 30 in good health and CMV-seronegative. Each CDR3 is given with its conserved first and last residue. D genes are given only for firm matches. The size entry is marked missing in some rows and otherwise reads once, few, many or a size class.

NA NA TRBJ2-7 TRBV5-1 CASSRQKGSYEQYF TGCGCCAGCAGCCGTCAAAAGGGTTCATACGAGCAGTACTTC
NA NA TRBJ2-5 TRBV2 CASSNKETQYF TGTGCCAGCAGCAACAAAGAGACCCAGTACTTC
NA NA TRBJ1-5 TRBV27 CASSSLGYQPQHF TGTGCCAGCAGTTCCTTGGGTTATCAGCCCCAGCATTTT
NA NA TRBJ1-4 TRBV28 CASSPARGRKEKLFF TGTGCCAGCAGCCCGGCAAGGGGGAGGAAAGAAAAACTGTTTTTT
TRBD2 NA TRBJ2-3 TRBV25-1 CASSGLAGVADTQYF TGTGCCAGCAGTGGATTAGCGGGAGTGGCAGATACGCAGTATTTT
NA few TRBJ1-2 TRBV7-2 CASSLADGAYGYTF TGTGCCAGCAGCTTAGCAGACGGAGCCTATGGCTACACCTTC
NA NA TRBJ1-2 TRBV25-1 CASSEAFWTRGYTF TGTGCCAGCAGTGAAGCCTTCTGGACCCGTGGCTACACCTTC
NA NA TRBJ1-5 TRBV30 CAWTLGGGPAGQPQHF TGTGCCTGGACCTTAGGTGGGGGCCCAGCCGGCCAGCCCCAGCATTTT
NA NA TRBJ1-3 TRBV30 CAWILSRGALGGNTIYF TGTGCCTGGATCCTAAGCCGGGGTGCTCTGGGAGGAAACACCATATATTTT
NA NA TRBJ1-5 TRBV28 CASSLWGPQQGQPQHF TGTGCCAGCAGTTTATGGGGACCCCAGCAGGGGCAGCCCCAGCATTTT
NA few TRBJ2-3 TRBV6-5 CASRRVYSTDTQYF TGTGCCAGCAGAAGGGTCTATAGCACAGATACGCAGTATTTT
NA NA TRBJ1-5 TRBV2 CASSRQLSNQPQHF TGTGCCAGCAGTCGACAGTTAAGCAATCAGCCCCAGCATTTT
NA few TRBJ1-2 TRBV4-2 CASSPLDSDEYSGYTF TGTGCCAGCAGCCCCCTGGACAGCGATGAGTATAGTGGCTACACCTTC
NA NA TRBJ1-2 TRBV6-1 CASTRPFLNYGYTF TGTGCCAGCACCCGTCCATTCCTAAACTATGGCTACACCTTC
NA NA TRBJ2-7 TRBV11-1 CAPRGAKYEQYF TGTGCCCCGAGAGGGGCGAAGTACGAGCAGTACTTC
NA NA TRBJ2-7 TRBV18 CASSPSVVSGVYEQYF TGTGCCAGCTCACCATCTGTCGTCAGTGGGGTCTACGAGCAGTACTTC
TRBD2 few TRBJ2-7 TRBV9 CASSVDPTREGLGEQYF TGTGCCAGCAGCGTAGATCCTACGCGGGAGGGCCTAGGGGAGCAGTACTTC
NA few TRBJ1-2 TRBV13 CASSLGRKGNYGYTF TGTGCCAGCAGCTTAGGCCGGAAGGGAAACTATGGCTACACCTTC
NA NA TRBJ2-1 TRBV23-1 CASSQSLPGTSYNEQFF TGCGCCAGCAGTCAATCTTTACCGGGAACCTCCTACAATGAGCAGTTCTTC
NA NA TRBJ2-1 TRBV19 CASSGGGWQFF TGTGCCAGTAGTGGAGGAGGTTGGCAGTTCTTC
NA NA TRBJ2-7 TRBV28 CASSFSYEQYF TGTGCCAGCAGTTTCTCCTACGAGCAGTACTTC
NA NA TRBJ1-3 TRBV6-5 CATRGAGNTIYF TGTGCCACTCGGGGGGCTGGAAACACCATATATTTT
NA few TRBJ1-4 TRBV9 CASSGSNEKLFF TGTGCCAGCAGCGGATCTAATGAAAAACTGTTTTTT
NA once TRBJ1-4 TRBV18 CASSPLDSNEKLFF TGTGCCAGCTCACCCCTGGACAGTAATGAAAAACTGTTTTTT
NA NA TRBJ1-1 TRBV7-9 CASSLGAWAEAFF TGTGCCAGCAGCTTAGGGGCCTGGGCCGAAGCTTTCTTT
NA NA TRBJ1-2 TRBV27 CASSFRAPGDYGYTF TGTGCCAGCAGTTTTCGGGCCCCGGGGGACTATGGCTACACCTTC
TRBD1 once TRBJ1-2 TRBV29-1 CSGVDGTGGYGYTF TGCAGCGGGGTGGATGGGACAGGGGGTTACGGCTACACCTTC
NA NA TRBJ1-1 TRBV20-1 CSARDGGEAFF TGCAGTGCTAGAGATGGGGGGGAAGCTTTCTTT
NA once TRBJ1-1 TRBV29-1 CSAQPLGEAFF TGCAGCGCGCAACCCCTGGGTGAAGCTTTCTTT
NA NA TRBJ2-7 TRBV11-3 CASSLAGTLNEQYF TGTGCCAGCAGCTTAGCCGGGACGCTCAACGAGCAGTACTTC